This T cell receptor (beta chain) was identified in a study of T cell responses to AZD1222 COVID-19 vaccine. Study-wide background: Analyses pooled second doses at about 4 or about 12 weeks. The study's findings and limits: Baseline seropositivity occurred in only six AZD1222 recipients. Dominant at 160-218 and 743-854, vaccine-associated CD4 TCRs also spanned spike. Within unmutated variant regions lay the reported targets of nearly half of spike-specific TCRs.

Some clones are missing from TCRdb's copy, which holds only in-frame ones; the method was immunoSEQ multiplex PCR. There are 150,000 to 200,000 clones in the sample; more than 80% occur only once, and around 2.6% lies in the top ten. Germline loops: CDR1 MDHEN, CDR2 SYDVKM. The CDR3 extends over 15 amino acids. V shed 8 bases and J shed 1 base, with 16 bases lying between them. About this clone itself: Antigen specificity is unknown.

This receptor was taken from an adult in good health. Sequences were derived from peripheral blood, sampled on day 0 of AZD1222 vaccination. The chain is built from TRBV28 and TRBJ2-3; D is possibly TRBD1 or TRBD2 (5 bases each). For the CDR3, the DNA is TGTGCCAGCGGGGCTGGGGGAACCGGCACAGATACGCAGTATTTT. Amino acids: CASGAGGTGTDTQYF.